The clone carrying this T cell receptor (beta chain) was observed a few times. TCRdb reprocessed the RT-PCR reads with MiXCR, giving one entry per CDR3 protein. The sample yields around 700,000 distinct CDR3 sequences, 13% to 15% seen once. Germline V lookup: CDR1 SQVTM, CDR2 ANQGSEA. Trimming took off 3 bases at V and 6 bases at J, with 13 bases between the two ends. CDR3 length: 13 residues. The rearrangement joins TRBV29-1 to TRBJ2-3; perhaps TRBD1 as D (6 bases). Source material: memory CD4+ T cells from blood. This receptor was taken from a female donor in good health, serving as a healthy control. The CDR3 loop is CSVDSAGVDTQYF. In DNA form, the CDR3 reads TGCAGCGTTGACTCAGCAGGGGTGGATACGCAGTATTTT.